A selection of T cell receptor beta chains follows, all from one sample in a study of blood T cell repertoires in COVID-19. The assay was immunoSEQ multiplex PCR, and TCRdb's table has in-frame clones only and misses some. The table includes around 220,000 clones, roughly 84% detected once. The sequenced material came from PBMCs or T cells enriched from blood (not recorded which). All receptors come from a woman in her thirties or forties who had recovered from COVID-19. CDR3s include the opening cysteine and the closing phenylalanine or tryptophan. The D gene is left open where the match is weak. Clone size is stated in some rows and not others, as once, few, many or a class when expanded.

clone size	D gene	V gene	J gene	CDR3 DNA	CDR3 protein
-	-	TRBV2	TRBJ2-3	TGTGCCAGCAGACAAACAGATACGCAGTATTTT	CASRQTDTQYF
-	-	TRBV5-4	TRBJ2-7	TGTGCCAGCAGCTTCGGAGGGCCTCCCTACGAGCAGTACTTC	CASSFGGPPYEQYF
-	TRBD1	TRBV28	TRBJ2-7	TGTGCCAGCAGTTTGACAGGGGGATACTACGAGCAGTACTTC	CASSLTGGYYEQYF
-	TRBD1	TRBV18	TRBJ1-1	TGTGCCAGCTCACCCTCGACAGGGGGGGGACCTGAAGCTTTCTTT	CASSPSTGGGPEAFF
once	-	TRBV9	TRBJ1-1	TGTGCCAGCAGCGTAGCCCCCCAGGGTGTTTCGGACACTGAAGCTTTCTTT	CASSVAPQGVSDTEAFF
-	-	TRBV19	TRBJ2-7	TGTGCCAGTAGCACAGGGAGCTCCTACGAGCAGTACTTC	CASSTGSSYEQYF
-	-	TRBV7-9	TRBJ1-3	TGTGCCAGCACCGCTCAAGTTCTAGGGGCAGGAAACACCATATATTTT	CASTAQVLGAGNTIYF
few	-	TRBV11-2	TRBJ1-1	TGTGCCAGCAGCTTAGTCCCAACTTTGACTGAAGCTTTCTTT	CASSLVPTLTEAFF
-	TRBD2	TRBV18	TRBJ2-7	TGTGCCAGCTCACCAGTGGAACTAGCGGGAAACCAGCAGTACTTC	CASSPVELAGNQQYF
once	TRBD2	TRBV16	TRBJ2-5	TGTGCCAGCAGCCGTTCCGGGACTAGCGTAGAGACCCAGTACTTC	CASSRSGTSVETQYF
-	-	TRBV11-2	TRBJ2-1	TGTGCCAGCAGCAAAACCAGGGACAATGAGCAGTTCTTC	CASSKTRDNEQFF
-	-	TRBV6-1	TRBJ2-7	TGTGCCAGCAGTGAAGGAGTACTCCCCTACGAGCAGTACTTC	CASSEGVLPYEQYF
-	TRBD1	TRBV7-8	TRBJ1-4	TGTGCCAGCAGCCCCCGACAGGGGGCAACTAATGAAAAACTGTTTTTT	CASSPRQGATNEKLFF
-	-	TRBV10-3	TRBJ2-3	TGTGCCATCAGTGAGCCCACGGGAACTTTCACAGATACGCAGTATTTT	CAISEPTGTFTDTQYF
-	-	TRBV7-2	TRBJ2-1	TGTGCCAGCAGCTTAGAGCGGAGCTCCTACAATGAGCAGTTCTTC	CASSLERSSYNEQFF